This entry is about one T cell receptor (beta chain). This clonotype was recorded at least ten times. Its specific antigen is unknown. No base-level quality is on record; no much larger clone is a single base apart. Stable Graves' hyperthyroidism was defined as the absence of progression to ophthalmopathy over 18 months of follow-up. Hyperthyroidism patients were newly diagnosed, had a disease duration of under 2 months, and were aged 18 to 65 years. Patients with uncontrolled infections, other autoimmune diseases, pregnancy or lactation were excluded. Diagnoses were based on clinical symptoms, serum thyroxine and TRAb, thyroid ultrasound and orbital computed tomography. Ficoll-Paque density gradient centrifugation was used to isolate PBMCs from about 9 ml of fresh peripheral blood. Trizol reagent was used to extract total RNA, and RNA quality was then checked on an Agilent 2100 Bioanalyzer. The germline V gene supplies CDR1 MDHEN and CDR2 SYDVKM. The CDR3, from cysteine to phenylalanine, totals 14 residues. This entry keeps only the CDR3 DNA: 42 bases, framed from base 1. V and J are truncated by 5 bases and 3 bases respectively, leaving an intervening sequence of 14 bases.

The sample belongs to a study of T cells in Graves' hyperthyroidism and ophthalmopathy (dated by TCRdb to between 2018 and 2021). Describing the broader study: Peripheral blood samples were taken at initial diagnosis, before any treatment was given. TCR V-J signatures able to tell the groups apart were searched for in a discovery cohort of some 100 patients, of whom about 40 had Graves' ophthalmopathy and some 60 had stable Graves' hyperthyroidism. An independent validation cohort of about 20 hyperthyroidism patients and 17 patients who later progressed to ophthalmopathy tested prospective prediction of ophthalmopathy. The roughly 100 discovery patients were randomly divided into training and test sets at a 7:3 ratio. In about 6 Graves' hyperthyroidism patients, the study also compared T-cell repertoires from thyroid tissue with T-cell repertoires from blood. Once sampling was done, hyperthyroidism patients were given methimazole at a starting dose of 30 mg daily, whereas ophthalmopathy patients were given high-dose intravenous methylprednisolone. TCR Vbeta CDR3 sequencing of approximately 140 peripheral blood samples (fewer than 45 ophthalmopathy, around 80 hyperthyroidism and approximately 17 progressor patients) is reported in the paper.

General conclusions and limits of the study: No statistical method was used to fix the sample size in advance, and group allocation was not hidden from the investigators. In validation, the model predicted progression to ophthalmopathy a median of about 5.9 months before onset, with about 64% sensitivity and more than 72% specificity. Ophthalmopathy was separated from stable hyperthyroidism by a 13 V-J signature model, with 85% to 90% sensitivity and about 81% specificity obtained in cross-validation and 80%/75% obtained in testing. Most expanded thyroid clonotypes (frequency above 0.001) were also detected in blood, a finding suggesting that blood repertoires may reflect thyroid immune responses.

The TCR beta CDR3 regions were amplified from RNA transcripts. The TCR CDR3 was subjected to a first round of RT-PCR using the HTBI primer set and the Qiagen OneStep RT-PCR kit. Libraries were constructed in a second round of multiplex PCR, after which size selection and purification were carried out. Libraries were sequenced paired-end with 100 bp reads on an Illumina HiSeq2000. On the authors' methods: SOAPnuke was used to process the raw data, removing reads that contained adapters or uncalled bases, had a mean Phred below 15, or lacked an exact match to the constant primer or identifier. COPE v1.2.5 was used to merge the high-quality paired reads, and each unique nucleotide sequence was defined as a clonotype. MiTCR v1.1 was used to align clonotypes to the IMGT TRBV, TRBD and TRBJ reference segments. Analysis was restricted to V-J combinations with a frequency above 0.0001, which covered about 99% of repertoires. A TCS score was defined as the ratio of F50 (clonal expansion) to E x V (chaos), with BLOSUM62-based TCRdist applied between CDR3 peptides within each V-J. Welch's t-statistics and random forest reduced some 510 V-J features to about 12, which were used in a naive Bayes classifier (R e1071). The raw public data were reprocessed by TCRdb itself: fastp quality trimming at Q25, MiXCR clonotype calling, in-frame beta chains only. Each entry merges the rows of one CDR3 protein and shows their most common DNA and genes. TCRdb, rather than the study authors, made the V and J calls. The sample table lists around 300,000 distinct CDR3 sequences, approximately 14% of them with a count of one. Roughly 7.7% of the sample lies in the top ten.

Here the chain combines TRBV28 and TRBJ2-7, with a weak D call of TRBD1 (6 bases match). The sequence came from a woman aged 40 to 49 with Graves' hyperthyroidism. The specimen sequenced was blood. The CDR3 in this case is CASSHPNRDYEQYF. The nucleotide sequence reads TGTGCCAGCAGTCATCCTAACAGGGACTACGAGCAGTACTTC.